The rows below give T cell receptor beta chains drawn from one sample of a study of CD8 T cells in ankylosing spondylitis. One entry per CDR3 protein, called by TCRdb with MiXCR from the 5' RACE reads. The sample holds 150,000 to 200,000 distinct CDR3 sequences, over 10% seen once. The sequenced sample was blood, either unsorted or a sorted T cell fraction (not recorded which). The receptor set was obtained from a female donor with ankylosing spondylitis or in good health (not recorded which). The CDR3 runs from the conserved cysteine through the conserved F or W. The D gene is left open where the match is weak. Clone sizes are given selectively: once, few, many, or a class where the clone is expanded.

cdr3_length j_call v_call d_call clone_size cdr3_nt cdr3_aa
16 TRBJ2-7 TRBV9 - many TGTGCCAGCAGCGTAAACCCTACGGGGTTTGAGGGAGAGCAGTACTTC CASSVNPTGFEGEQYF
13 TRBJ2-3 TRBV3-1 - many TGTGCCAGCAGCCTCGCTTTATATGATACGCAGTATTTT CASSLALYDTQYF
16 TRBJ1-2 TRBV6-1 TRBD1 - TGTGCCAGCAAAGGGACAGGGGGTGATGATAACTATGGCTACACCTTC CASKGTGGDDNYGYTF
13 TRBJ1-1 TRBV20-1 - - TGCAGTGCTAGTGAACCTTTGGCGGCTGAAGCTTTCTTT CSASEPLAAEAFF
14 TRBJ1-1 TRBV6-1 - many TGTGCCAGCAACCCCGTGGGGGGTAACACTGAAGCTTTCTTT CASNPVGGNTEAFF
14 TRBJ2-1 TRBV20-1 - few TGCAGTGCTAGTTTGAGACTAGATGACAATGAGCAGTTCTTC CSASLRLDDNEQFF
16 TRBJ2-5 TRBV4-2 TRBD2 many TGTGCCAGCAGCCAAGATCCGGCGGGAGGACAAGAGACCCAGTACTTC CASSQDPAGGQETQYF
14 TRBJ2-7 TRBV19 - few TGTGCCAGTAGCCTAAGCGGAATCGTACGGGAGCAGTACTTC CASSLSGIVREQYF
13 TRBJ1-5 TRBV12-3/TRBV12-4 - many TGTGCCAGCAGCCTACAGGGAGGCCAGCCCCAGCATTTT CASSLQGGQPQHF
16 TRBJ1-2 TRBV7-8 TRBD1 - TGTGCCAGCAGCTTAGGGGCAGGGGGCGAACAAGAGGGCTACACCTTC CASSLGAGGEQEGYTF
12 TRBJ1-1 TRBV6-6 - few TGTGCCAGCAGCAGCACAGGAGTTGAAGCTTTCTTT CASSSTGVEAFF
17 TRBJ2-1 TRBV9 TRBD2 many TGTGCCAGCAGCGTAGCTACTGGACTAGCGGCTTACAATGAGCAGTTCTTC CASSVATGLAAYNEQFF
15 TRBJ2-5 TRBV6-5 TRBD2 many TGTGCCAGCAGTTCCGGGACTAGTACTTCAGAGACCCAGTACTTC CASSSGTSTSETQYF
12 TRBJ1-2 TRBV12-3/TRBV12-4 - - TGTGCCAGCAGGGGGAGACCGGGGGGCTACACCTTC CASRGRPGGYTF
11 TRBJ2-1 TRBV2 - many TGTGCCAGCTCTTCTGGCGGGGAGCAGTTCTTC CASSSGGEQFF
16 TRBJ2-1 TRBV30 TRBD2 few TGTGCCTGGAGTGTCGGTTCGGGACTAGCCGGCAATGAGCAGTTCTTC CAWSVGSGLAGNEQFF
13 TRBJ1-5 TRBV18 - few TGTGCCAGCTCACCGGCTAGCAATCAGCCCCAGCATTTT CASSPASNQPQHF
14 TRBJ2-2 TRBV30 TRBD1 few TGTGCCTGGGTCTGGGACAGGGTCACCGGGGAGCTGTTTTTT CAWVWDRVTGELFF
16 TRBJ2-1 TRBV15 - - TGTGCCACCAGCAGAAGGCGGGACGCCTCCTACAATGAGCAGTTCTTC CATSRRRDASYNEQFF
14 TRBJ2-7 TRBV7-9 - many TGTGCCAGCAGCTCCGACTCCAGTCTTCACGAGCAGTGCTTC CASSSDSSLHEQCF